Here is one TCR beta chain with its context. No antigen is known for it. The data originate from a study of graft-versus-host responses after intestinal transplantation. The wider study: Anti-thymocyte globulin induction preceded about 3 years of tacrolimus and steroid maintenance in all recipients.

Findings and limits, study-wide: GvH clones detected in recipient marrow included some appearing first in ileum or blood.

Produced via immunoSEQ multiplex PCR; TCRdb's table is partial and in-frame only. The sample carries approximately 88,000 clones, over 90% recorded once. Trimming stripped 2 bases from V and 2 bases from J, with 7 bases between. This CDR3 comprises 15 residues. The germline CDR1 and CDR2 sequences are KGHSH and LQKENI. The receptor was isolated from a human donor who was the organ donor for an intestinal transplant. This sequence joins TRBV18 and TRBJ1-6; TRBD1 might be the D (5 bases). Sequenced here: unstimulated CD4+ T cells sorted from spleen or lymph node cells, sampled before transplant. The CDR3, as DNA: TGTGCCAGCTCACCAGGGGGGGCCTATAATTCACCCCTCCACTTT. It encodes CASSPGGAYNSPLHF.